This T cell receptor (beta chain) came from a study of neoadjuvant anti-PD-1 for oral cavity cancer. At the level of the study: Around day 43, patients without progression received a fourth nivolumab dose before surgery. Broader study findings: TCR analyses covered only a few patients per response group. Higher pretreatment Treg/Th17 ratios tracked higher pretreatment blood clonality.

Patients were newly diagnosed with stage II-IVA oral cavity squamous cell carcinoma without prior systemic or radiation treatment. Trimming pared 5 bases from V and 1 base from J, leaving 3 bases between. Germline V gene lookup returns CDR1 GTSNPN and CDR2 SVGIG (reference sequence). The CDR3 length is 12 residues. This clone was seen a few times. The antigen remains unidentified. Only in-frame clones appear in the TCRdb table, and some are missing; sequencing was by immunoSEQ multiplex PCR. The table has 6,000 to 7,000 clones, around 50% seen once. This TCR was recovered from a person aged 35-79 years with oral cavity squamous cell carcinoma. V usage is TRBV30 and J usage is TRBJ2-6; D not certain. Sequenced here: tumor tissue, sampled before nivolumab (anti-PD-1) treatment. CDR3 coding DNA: TGTGCCTGGTATTCTGGGGCCAACGTCCTGACTTTC. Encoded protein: CAWYSGANVLTF. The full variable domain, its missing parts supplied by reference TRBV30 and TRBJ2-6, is SQTIHQWPATLVQPVGSPLSLECTVEGTSNPNLYWYRQAAGRGLQLLFYSVGIGQISSEVPQNLSASRPQDRQFILSSKKLLLSDSGFYLCAWYSGANVLTFGAGSRLTVL.